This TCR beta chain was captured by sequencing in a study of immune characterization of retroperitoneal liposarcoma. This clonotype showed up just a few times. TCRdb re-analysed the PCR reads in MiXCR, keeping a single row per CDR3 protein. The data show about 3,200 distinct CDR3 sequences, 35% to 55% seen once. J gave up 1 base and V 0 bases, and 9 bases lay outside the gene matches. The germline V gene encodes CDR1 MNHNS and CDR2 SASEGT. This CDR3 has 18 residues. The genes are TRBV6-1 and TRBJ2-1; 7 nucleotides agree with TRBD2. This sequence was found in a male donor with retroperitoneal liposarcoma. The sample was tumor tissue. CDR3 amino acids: CASSEATGWGGSYNEQFF. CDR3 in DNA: TGTGCCAGCAGTGAAGCGACTGGTTGGGGGGGGTCCTACAATGAGCAGTTCTTC.